The 25 T cell receptor beta chains below all came from one sample that was sequenced in a study of blood T cell repertoires in COVID-19. The repertoire was sequenced with immunoSEQ multiplex PCR; TCRdb's copy has only in-frame clones and lacks some. The sample lists 130,000 to 150,000 clones, around 80% occurring once. The specimen sequenced was peripheral blood. Source of these receptors: a man aged 60 to 69 with active or convalescent COVID-19.

This rearrangement joins TRBV6-5 to TRBJ2-4, with TRBD1 matching over 8 bases. This CDR3 is built from 14 residues. CDR1 MNHEY and CDR2 SVGAGI come from the germline V gene. J lost 6 bases, V lost 6 bases, and 7 bases had no gene match. For the CDR3, the DNA is TGTGCCAGCAGCAAGACAGGGGATGGAAACATTCAGTACTTC. Amino acid sequence: CASSKTGDGNIQYF.

V usage is TRBV29-1 and J usage is TRBJ2-7; tentative D call: TRBD2 (6 bases). Germline CDR1 reads SQVTM; CDR2 reads ANQGSEA. Trimming pared 5 bases from V and 2 bases from J, leaving 10 bases between. CDR3 length equals 12 residues. The CDR3 loop reads CSVLSGPYEQYF. CDR3 DNA: TGCAGCGTTCTTAGCGGTCCCTACGAGCAGTACTTC.

The CDR3: CASSLRSGQGGEKLFF. The CDR3 DNA reads TGTGCCAGCAGTTTAAGGTCGGGACAGGGCGGGGAAAAACTGTTTTTT. V gene TRBV28 combines with J gene TRBJ1-4; 9 bases are shared with TRBD1. The CDR3 is 16 amino acids. Per the germline V gene, CDR1 is MDHEN and CDR2 is SYDVKM. V lost 2 bases to trimming and J lost 8 bases; unmatched junction nucleotides: 9.

This clone has just a few counts. The rearrangement joins TRBV28 to TRBJ2-7, with 7 bases aligning to TRBD1. The germline gives CDR1 MDHEN, CDR2 SYDVKM. Germline trimming cut 1 base from V and 4 bases from J; bases unmatched to any gene: 4. The CDR3 runs 14 residues. The CDR3: CASSLSGTEYEQYF. DNA of the CDR3: TGTGCCAGCAGTTTATCTGGGACAGAATACGAGCAGTACTTC. The variable domain in full, with the rest retrieved from reference TRBV28 and TRBJ2-7, is DVKVTQSSRYLVKRTGEKVFLECVQDMDHENMFWYRQDPGLGLRLIYFSYDVKMKEKGDIPEGYSVSREKKERFSLILESASTNQTSMYLCASSLSGTEYEQYFGPGTRLTVT.

The chain carries TRBV3-1 (or the pseudogene TRBV3-2) and TRBJ1-1; no definite D call. The CDR3 is made up of 13 amino acids. Germline loops: CDR1 LGHDT, CDR2 YNNKEL (reference sequence). Trimming cost V 2 bases and J 6 bases, with 10 bases left between them. The CDR3 is CASSQFVRAEAFF. In nucleotides, the CDR3 is TGTGCCAGCAGCCAATTCGTGAGGGCTGAAGCTTTCTTT.

CDR3 in DNA: TGTGCCAGCAGCCGAACGACAGGGGGCGAGGAAAAACTGTTTTTT. This sequence encodes CASSRTTGGEEKLFF. This chain links TRBV7-9 with TRBJ1-4; TRBD1 aligns across 10 bases. The ends lost 5 bases at V and 8 bases at J; junction bases unmatched: 8. CDR1 and CDR2 from the germline V gene are SEHNR and FQNEAQ (reference sequence). The CDR3 is 15 amino acids.

The rearrangement uses TRBV2 and TRBJ2-1; D ambiguous. Trimming left V 9 bases short and J 0 bases short, with 9 bases between. Germline CDR1 SNHLY, CDR2 FYNNEI. The CDR3 is 13 residues long. The CDR3 sequence is CASSYSSYNEQFF. In DNA form, the CDR3 reads TGTGCCAGTTCTTATAGCTCCTACAATGAGCAGTTCTTC.

The rearrangement joins TRBV13 to TRBJ2-7; the D gene is possibly TRBD1 (6 bases). Germline loops: CDR1 PRHDT, CDR2 FYEKMQ (reference sequence). Deletions cut 5 bases from V and 5 bases from J, with 16 bases between. The CDR3 consists of 14 residues. The CDR3 region has the DNA TGTGCCAGCAGCCCCAGTACCACAGGGAACGAGCAGTACTTC. Amino acids: CASSPSTTGNEQYF.

The CDR3 loop reads CASSQEGTGGTQPQHF. CDR3 nucleotide sequence: TGCGCCAGCAGCCAAGAAGGGACAGGGGGCACTCAGCCCCAGCATTTT. The rearrangement links TRBV4-3 to TRBJ1-5; 12 positions match TRBD1. Trimming removed 0 bases from V and 6 bases from J; junction bases left unmatched: 3. CDR1 LGHNA and CDR2 YSLEER come from the germline V gene. The CDR3 length is 16 residues.

J is TRBJ2-1 and V is TRBV30; D is tentatively TRBD1 or TRBD2 (5 bases each). There are 11 residues in the CDR3. Germline values: CDR1 GTSNPN, CDR2 SVGIG (reference sequence). CDR3: CARGRSGEQFF. CDR3 DNA: TGTGCTAGGGGACGGAGTGGTGAGCAGTTCTTC. Full variable domain (outside the CDR3, taken from reference TRBV30 and TRBJ2-1): SQTIHQWPATLVQPVGSPLSLECTVEGTSNPNLYWYRQAAGRGLQLLFYSVGIGQISSEVPQNLSASRPQDRQFILSSKKLLLSDSGFYLCARGRSGEQFFGPGTRLTVL.

This clone was detected ten times or more. The V and J genes are TRBV6-6 and TRBJ2-6, with a tentative D call TRBD2 (5 bases). The CDR3 extends over 15 amino acids. The V end lost 2 bases, the J end lost 0 bases, and 5 bases lay between the germline ends. The germline gives CDR1 MNHNY, CDR2 SVGAGI (reference sequence). CDR3 loop: CASSYRGSGANVLTF. The CDR3 DNA reads TGTGCCAGCAGTTACCGGGGCTCTGGGGCCAACGTCCTGACTTTC.

This clone was observed a few times. This sequence joins TRBV4-1 and TRBJ2-1, with 15 positions matching TRBD2. Trimming cost V 2 bases and J 9 bases; bases outside gene matches: 11. The germline gives CDR1 MGHRA, CDR2 YSYEKL. The CDR3 length is 18 residues. CDR3 in amino acids: CASSQYIPGLAGGSEQFF. The DNA of the CDR3 is TGCGCCAGCAGCCAATATATACCGGGACTAGCGGGGGGCAGTGAGCAGTTCTTC.

This chain joins TRBV20-1 and TRBJ1-2; a weak D match, TRBD1 (5 bases). Germline values: CDR1 DFQATT, CDR2 SNEGSKA (reference sequence). The CDR3 loop spans 11 amino acids. Trimming stripped 6 bases from V and 5 bases from J, with 10 bases between. CDR3 in DNA: TGCAGTGCCTGGGGGGGGTATGGCTACACCTTC. Translating it yields CSAWGGYGYTF.

The chain employs TRBV2 and TRBJ2-3; 7 bases align to TRBD1. Germline-derived CDR1 and CDR2 are SNHLY and FYNNEI. V was clipped by 6 bases and J by 4 bases; unmatched bases: 4. This CDR3 region has 13 residues. The CDR3 coding sequence is TGTGCCAGCAGCGGGACAGAGTCAGATACGCAGTATTTT. It specifies CASSGTESDTQYF.

CDR3 coding DNA: TGTGCCAGCAGCCGGGACAGGGGAGAGGAAAAACTGTTTTTT. Translating it yields CASSRDRGEEKLFF. The V call is TRBV7-2, the J call TRBJ1-4, with 10 bases fitting TRBD1. CDR3 length: 14 residues. Trimming removed 5 bases from V and 8 bases from J; junction bases left unmatched: 5. Germline V gene lookup returns CDR1 SGHTA and CDR2 FQGNSA.

The genes are TRBV28 and TRBJ1-1; 7 bases align to TRBD1. With 8 bases clipped from V and 0 bases from J, the junction kept 6 bases outside the gene matches. The CDR3 is 14 amino acids. Germline CDR1 and CDR2: MDHEN and SYDVKM. CDR3 nucleotides: TGTGCCAGCCGACCTCAGGGGGTGAACACTGAAGCTTTCTTT. It translates to CASRPQGVNTEAFF.

This clone was detected only once. The chain joins TRBV11-2 to TRBJ1-4; D perhaps matches TRBD1 (6 bases). CDR1 is SGHAT and CDR2 is FQNNGV in the germline V gene. This CDR3 is 14 amino acids long. The V and J ends lost 4 bases and 3 bases respectively, with 9 bases between them. The CDR3 spells CASSSGVSNEKLFF. CDR3 sequence (DNA): TGTGCCAGCAGCTCAGGGGTTTCTAATGAAAAACTGTTTTTT.

The DNA of the CDR3 is TGCGCCAGCAGCCAAGATGGGGGACAGGGGGCCTCCAAGCAGTACTTC. Encoded protein: CASSQDGGQGASKQYF. The chain couples TRBV4-3 to TRBJ2-7; 12 bases agree with TRBD1. Germline V gene data show CDR1 as LGHNA and CDR2 as YSLEER. Trimming at V came to 0 bases and at J to 8 bases, leaving 8 bases not matched to a gene. The CDR3 runs 16 residues.

This rearrangement joins TRBV9 to TRBJ1-4, with TRBD1 as a possible D gene (5 bases). CDR1 and CDR2 (germline): SGDLS, YYNGEE. The CDR3 consists of 14 residues. V lost 2 bases to trimming and J lost 8 bases, with 13 bases between them. The CDR3 protein is CASSVAPGGEKLFF. The CDR3 region has the DNA TGTGCCAGCAGCGTGGCCCCGGGGGGAGAAAAACTGTTTTTT.

The chain recombines TRBV28 with TRBJ2-1; TRBD2 aligns across 9 bases. V shed 7 bases and J 3 bases; nucleotides not matched to a gene: 4. CDR1 is MDHEN and CDR2 is SYDVKM in the germline V gene. This CDR3 has 14 amino acids. CDR3 residues: CASTPTSGYNEQFF. The CDR3 DNA reads TGTGCCAGCACCCCGACTAGCGGCTACAATGAGCAGTTCTTC.

The rearrangement links TRBV6-1 to TRBJ2-5, with 10 positions matching TRBD1. With V trimmed by 3 bases and J by 7 bases, 8 bases remained unmatched. The CDR3 has 15 amino acids. Looked up from germline, CDR1 is MNHNS and CDR2 is SASEGT. The CDR3 is CASSEEGQGWATQYF. The CDR3 DNA reads TGTGCCAGCAGTGAGGAGGGACAGGGGTGGGCGACCCAGTACTTC.

The chain employs TRBV5-6 and TRBJ2-3, with 10 nucleotides matching TRBD2. V shed 5 bases, J shed 3 bases, and the junction held 18 bases outside the gene matches. Germline CDR1 reads SGHDT; CDR2 reads YYEEEE. This CDR3 region has 19 residues. CDR3 amino acids: CASSSTSSGSGGGTDTQYF. The CDR3 DNA sequence: TGTGCCAGCAGTTCTACGTCTAGCGGGAGTGGGGGAGGAACAGATACGCAGTATTTT.

This chain connects TRBV27 to TRBJ2-7, with 7 bases matching TRBD2. In germline, CDR1 is MNHEY, CDR2 SMNVEV (reference sequence). V lost 2 bases, J lost 3 bases, and 7 bases stayed unmatched. The CDR3 is 15 amino acids. The CDR3, as DNA: TGTGCCAGCAGTTTAGCGACCGGGACTAACTACGAGCAGTACTTC. As protein: CASSLATGTNYEQYF.

V and J are TRBV24-1 and TRBJ2-1, with 11 positions matching TRBD2. The CDR3 spans 16 residues. The V segment lost 3 bases and the J segment 8 bases; nucleotides outside the gene matches: 8. Germline lookup yields CDR1 KGHDR and CDR2 SFDVKD. CDR3 nucleotides: TGTGCCACCAGTGATGCTGGGACTAGCGGAGGCTATGAGCAGTTCTTC. Amino acid sequence: CATSDAGTSGGYEQFF.

The V call is TRBV19, the J call TRBJ2-1, with TRBD2 matching over 11 bases. The J segment lost 7 bases and the V segment lost 3 bases, leaving 5 bases of the junction unmatched. This CDR3 has 15 residues. The germline V gene has CDR1 LNHDA and CDR2 SQIVND (reference sequence). The CDR3 DNA is TGTGCCAGTAGTATCACCGGGACTAGCGGAAATGAGCAGTTCTTC. This sequence encodes CASSITGTSGNEQFF.